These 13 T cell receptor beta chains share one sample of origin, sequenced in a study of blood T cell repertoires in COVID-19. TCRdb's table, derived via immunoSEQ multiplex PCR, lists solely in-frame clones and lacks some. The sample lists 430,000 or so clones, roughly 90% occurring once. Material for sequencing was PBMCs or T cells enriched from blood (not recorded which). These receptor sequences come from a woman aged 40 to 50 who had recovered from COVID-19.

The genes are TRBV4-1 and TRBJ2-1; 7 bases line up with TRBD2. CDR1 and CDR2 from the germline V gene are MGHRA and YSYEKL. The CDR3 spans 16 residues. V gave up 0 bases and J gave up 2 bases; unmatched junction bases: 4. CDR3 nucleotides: TGCGCCAGCAGCCAAGAACTAGCGTTAACCTACAATGAGCAGTTCTTC. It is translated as CASSQELALTYNEQFF.

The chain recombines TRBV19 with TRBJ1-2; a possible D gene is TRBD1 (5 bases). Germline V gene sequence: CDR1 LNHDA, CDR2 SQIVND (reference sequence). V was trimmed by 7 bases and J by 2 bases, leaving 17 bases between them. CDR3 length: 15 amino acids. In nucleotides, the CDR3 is TGTGCCAGTACGTTTCAGGGCGCCTTAAACTATGGCTACACCTTC. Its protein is CASTFQGALNYGYTF.

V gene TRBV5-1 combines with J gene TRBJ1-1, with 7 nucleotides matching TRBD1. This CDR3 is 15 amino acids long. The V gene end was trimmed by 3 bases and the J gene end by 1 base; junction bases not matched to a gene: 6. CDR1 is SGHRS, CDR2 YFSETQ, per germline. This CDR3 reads CASSSAGTANTEAFF. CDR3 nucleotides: TGCGCCAGCAGCTCTGCCGGGACAGCGAACACTGAAGCTTTCTTT.

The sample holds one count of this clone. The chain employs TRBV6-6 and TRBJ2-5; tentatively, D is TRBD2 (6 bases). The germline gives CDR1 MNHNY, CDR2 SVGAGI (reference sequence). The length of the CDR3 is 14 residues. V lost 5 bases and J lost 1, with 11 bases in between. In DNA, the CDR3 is TGTGCCAGCAGTCAACTCGGGGGCCAAGAGACCCAGTACTTC. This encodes CASSQLGGQETQYF.

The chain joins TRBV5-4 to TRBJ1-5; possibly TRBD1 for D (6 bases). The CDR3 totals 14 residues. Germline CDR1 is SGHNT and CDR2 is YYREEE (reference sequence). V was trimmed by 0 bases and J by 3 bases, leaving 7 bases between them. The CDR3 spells CASSLDRVNQPQHF. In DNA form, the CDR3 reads TGTGCCAGCAGCTTGGACAGGGTCAATCAGCCCCAGCATTTT.

The CDR3 DNA sequence: TGTGCCAGTAGTCTGCAGGGTAATTCACCCCTCCACTTT. This encodes CASSLQGNSPLHF. The V gene is TRBV19, the J gene TRBJ1-6, with D tentatively TRBD1 (5 bases). Germline loops: CDR1 LNHDA, CDR2 SQIVND (reference sequence). CDR3 length equals 13 residues. Trimming removed 5 bases at V and 6 bases at J, with 8 bases between.

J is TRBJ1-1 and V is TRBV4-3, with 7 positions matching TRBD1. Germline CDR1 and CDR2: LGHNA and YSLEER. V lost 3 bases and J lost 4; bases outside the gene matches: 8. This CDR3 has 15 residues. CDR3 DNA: TGCGCCAGCAGCCAGGGACAGCCGAGCGTCACTGAAGCTTTCTTT. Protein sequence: CASSQGQPSVTEAFF.

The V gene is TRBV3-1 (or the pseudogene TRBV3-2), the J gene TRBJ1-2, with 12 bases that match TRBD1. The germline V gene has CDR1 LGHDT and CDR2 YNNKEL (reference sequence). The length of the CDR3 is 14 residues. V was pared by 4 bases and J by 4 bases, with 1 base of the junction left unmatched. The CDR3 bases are TGTGCCAGCAGCCGGGACAGGGGGCCCTATGGCTACACCTTC. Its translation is CASSRDRGPYGYTF.

CDR3: CATSETGSLEEKLFF. Here the CDR3 DNA reads TGTGCCACCAGTGAGACAGGGTCGTTGGAGGAAAAACTGTTTTTT. This chain connects TRBV24-1 to TRBJ1-4; 7 bases fit TRBD1. J lost 8 bases, V lost 4 bases, and 9 bases had no gene match. The CDR3 consists of 15 residues. Germline CDR1 and CDR2: KGHDR and SFDVKD.

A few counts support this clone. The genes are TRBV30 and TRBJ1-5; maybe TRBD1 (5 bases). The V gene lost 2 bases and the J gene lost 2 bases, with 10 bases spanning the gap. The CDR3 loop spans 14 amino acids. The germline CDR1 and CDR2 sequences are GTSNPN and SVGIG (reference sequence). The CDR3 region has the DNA TGTGCCTGGAGTAAGGGGCAGGGCAATCAGCCCCAGCATTTT. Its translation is CAWSKGQGNQPQHF. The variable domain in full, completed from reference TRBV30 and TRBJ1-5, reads SQTIHQWPATLVQPVGSPLSLECTVEGTSNPNLYWYRQAAGRGLQLLFYSVGIGQISSEVPQNLSASRPQDRQFILSSKKLLLSDSGFYLCAWSKGQGNQPQHFGDGTRLSIL.

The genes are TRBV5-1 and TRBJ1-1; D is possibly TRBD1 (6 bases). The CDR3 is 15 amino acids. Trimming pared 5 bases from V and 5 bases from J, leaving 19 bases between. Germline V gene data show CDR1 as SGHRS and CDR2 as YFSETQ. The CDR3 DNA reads TGCGCCAGCAGGCCTACTACAGGGTTAGGTACTGAAGCTTTCTTT. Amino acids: CASRPTTGLGTEAFF. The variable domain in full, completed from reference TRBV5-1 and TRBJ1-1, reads KAGVTQTPRYLIKTRGQQVTLSCSPISGHRSVSWYQQTPGQGLQFLFEYFSETQRNKGNFPGRFSGRQFSNSRSEMNVSTLELGDSALYLCASRPTTGLGTEAFFGQGTRLTVV.

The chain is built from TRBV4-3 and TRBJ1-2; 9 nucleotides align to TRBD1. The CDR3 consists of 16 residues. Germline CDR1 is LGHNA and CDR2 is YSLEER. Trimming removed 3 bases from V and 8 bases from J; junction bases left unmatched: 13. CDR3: CASSHPSRTGEGGYTF. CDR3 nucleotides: TGCGCCAGCAGCCACCCTAGTCGGACAGGGGAAGGAGGCTACACCTTC.

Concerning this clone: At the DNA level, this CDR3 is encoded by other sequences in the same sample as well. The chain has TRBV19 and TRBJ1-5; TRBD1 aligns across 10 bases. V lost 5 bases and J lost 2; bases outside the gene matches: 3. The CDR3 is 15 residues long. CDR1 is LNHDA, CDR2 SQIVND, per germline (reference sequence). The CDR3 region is CASSRDRGGNQPQHF. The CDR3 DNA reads TGTGCCAGTAGTCGGGACAGGGGAGGCAATCAGCCCCAGCATTTT. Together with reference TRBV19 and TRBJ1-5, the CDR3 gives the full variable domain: DGGITQSPKYLFRKEGQNVTLSCEQNLNHDAMYWYRQDPGQGLRLIYYSQIVNDFQKGDIAEGYSVSREKKESFPLTVTSAQKNPTAFYLCASSRDRGGNQPQHFGDGTRLSIL.